These 23 T cell receptor beta chains came from one sample sequenced in a study of T cells after yellow fever vaccination. Via MiXCR, TCRdb re-called the 5' RACE reads, giving one row per CDR3 protein. Among 360,000 or so distinct CDR3 sequences listed, 11% were seen once. Sequencing used PBMCs, obtained on the day of the first yellow fever vaccination. The receptors shown here come from a young man who received the YFV17D yellow fever vaccine.

DNA of the CDR3: TGTGCCAGCAGCGGGAGGGCGACTAGCACAGATACGCAGTATTTT. Amino acids: CASSGRATSTDTQYF. The chain combines TRBV7-2 with TRBJ2-3; 7 bases align to TRBD2. Germline CDR1 and CDR2: SGHTA and FQGNSA. V shed 5 bases and J 0 bases; nucleotides not matched to a gene: 5. There are 15 residues in the CDR3.

This clonotype has just a few counts. The chain links TRBV28 to TRBJ2-3; D gene unclear. Germline-derived CDR1 and CDR2 are MDHEN and SYDVKM. Trimming took off 11 bases at V and 6 bases at J, with 15 bases between the two ends. CDR3 size: 12 residues. CDR3 region: CAGSPDLDTQYF. CDR3 DNA sequence: TGTGCCGGGTCCCCCGATTTGGATACGCAGTATTTT.

This clonotype occurred many times. This chain links TRBV5-4 with TRBJ1-1; weak D call: TRBD1 (5 bases). Trimming pared 2 bases from V and 0 bases from J, leaving 14 bases between. This CDR3 has 16 amino acids. The germline V gene encodes CDR1 SGHNT and CDR2 YYREEE (reference sequence). The CDR3: CASSFRDRGLNTEAFF. Here the CDR3 DNA reads TGTGCCAGCAGCTTTCGCGACAGAGGGCTGAACACTGAAGCTTTCTTT.

This clonotype was recorded a few times. The chain combines TRBV20-1 with TRBJ1-2; a weak D match, TRBD1 (5 bases). The length of the CDR3 is 11 residues. Germline CDR1 and CDR2: DFQATT and SNEGSKA (reference sequence). Deletions cut 2 bases from V and 6 bases from J, with 7 bases between. This CDR3 reads CSARWGNGYTF. The DNA of the CDR3 is TGCAGTGCTAGATGGGGGAATGGCTACACCTTC.

This clonotype was counted a few times. The chain carries TRBV5-1 and TRBJ1-1; 9 bases align to TRBD1. This CDR3 is built from 13 residues. Germline-derived CDR1 and CDR2 are SGHRS and YFSETQ. V gave up 4 bases and J gave up 11 bases; unmatched junction bases: 9. CDR3 nucleotides: TGCGCCAGCAGCGCCCAGGGACAGGGATATGCTTTCTTT. Protein: CASSAQGQGYAFF.

The chain has TRBV5-1 and TRBJ1-4, with TRBD1 identical over 9 bases. Germline V gives CDR1 SGHRS, CDR2 YFSETQ. The length of the CDR3 is 16 residues. V lost 4 bases, J lost 8 bases, and 12 bases stayed unmatched. CDR3 protein: CASSVAGTGGEEKLFF. CDR3 nucleotides: TGCGCCAGCAGCGTGGCAGGCACAGGGGGCGAGGAAAAACTGTTTTTT.

The V call is TRBV4-1, the J call TRBJ1-4; D is undetermined. CDR3 size: 12 residues. V was pared by 4 bases and J by 8 bases, with 8 bases between. The germline CDR1 and CDR2 sequences are MGHRA and YSYEKL. The CDR3 is CASSLEWEKLFF. CDR3 DNA: TGCGCCAGCAGCCTCGAGTGGGAAAAACTGTTTTTT.

This rearrangement joins TRBV9 to TRBJ1-2, with a possible D match to TRBD1 (6 bases). Germline lookup yields CDR1 SGDLS and CDR2 YYNGEE. CDR3 size: 16 residues. V lost 4 bases and J 0 bases, leaving 16 bases between the germline ends. The CDR3 here is CASSPLLGGTNYGYTF. As DNA, the CDR3 is TGTGCCAGCAGCCCCCTCCTAGGGGGGACTAACTATGGCTACACCTTC.

In its sample, this clonotype was seen a few times. The gene calls are TRBV3-1 and TRBJ2-3; D is unclear. V was pared by 0 bases and J by 4 bases, with 11 bases between. Per germline, CDR1 LGHDT and CDR2 YNNKEL (reference sequence). This CDR3 is 15 amino acids long. The CDR3 loop is CASSQDPGRADTQYF. CDR3 bases: TGTGCCAGCAGCCAAGATCCGGGTAGGGCAGATACGCAGTATTTT.

Only a few counts were recorded for this clonotype. This chain links TRBV6-1 with TRBJ1-1; 7 positions match TRBD1. J was trimmed by 0 bases and V by 6 bases; bases with no gene match: 7. Germline CDR1 MNHNS, CDR2 SASEGT. The CDR3 length is 15 residues. The CDR3 DNA sequence: TGTGCCAGCAGCCACCCGGGACAGTTGAACACTGAAGCTTTCTTT. This translates into CASSHPGQLNTEAFF.

This clonotype was counted only a few times. This chain joins TRBV20-1 and TRBJ2-3; 7 nucleotides align to TRBD2. The V and J ends lost 0 bases and 3 bases, in that order; junction bases with no gene match: 3. Germline CDR1 DFQATT, CDR2 SNEGSKA (reference sequence). This CDR3 is built from 14 residues. CDR3: CSARDAGETDTQYF. The CDR3 nucleotides read TGCAGTGCTAGAGATGCGGGGGAGACAGATACGCAGTATTTT.

This clonotype occurred many times. The rearrangement joins TRBV18 to TRBJ2-2; D call uncertain. This CDR3 has 11 amino acids. Germline V CDR1 and CDR2: KGHSH, LQKENI. V was cut by 8 bases and J by 4 bases, with 5 bases left in between. CDR3 DNA: TGTGCCAGCAGTCCCACCGGGGAGCTGTTTTTT. It translates to CASSPTGELFF.

The chain recombines TRBV5-4 with TRBJ2-5, with a possible D match to TRBD2 (6 bases). The germline gives CDR1 SGHNT, CDR2 YYREEE (reference sequence). Trimming stripped 3 bases from V and 2 bases from J, with 11 bases between. There are 14 residues in the CDR3. The CDR3: CASSSGGFQETQYF. The CDR3, as DNA: TGTGCCAGCAGCTCCGGGGGTTTTCAAGAGACCCAGTACTTC.

This clonotype has only a few counts. V usage is TRBV7-9 and J usage is TRBJ2-1, with a weak D call TRBD2 (5 bases). Germline V gene data show CDR1 as SEHNR and CDR2 as FQNEAQ (reference sequence). V was pared by 4 bases and J by 12 bases, with 13 bases between. The CDR3 contains 12 residues. This CDR3 reads CASSSVPGRQFF. The CDR3 DNA sequence: TGTGCCAGCAGCTCCGTACCGGGGAGGCAGTTCTTC. Based on the CDR3 plus reference TRBV7-9 and TRBJ2-1, the full variable domain is DTGVSQNPRHKITKRGQNVTFRCDPISEHNRLYWYRQTLGQGPEFLTYFQNEAQLEKSRLLSDRFSAERPKGSFSTLEIQRTEQGDSAMYLCASSSVPGRQFFGPGTRLTVL.

This clonotype was observed a handful of times. V is TRBV5-6 and J is TRBJ2-5; 9 bases are a match to TRBD2. Germline CDR1 is SGHDT and CDR2 is YYEEEE. CDR3 length equals 14 residues. V shed 4 bases, J shed 5 bases, and the junction held 6 bases outside the gene matches. The CDR3 region is CASSPGLARETQYF. The DNA of the CDR3 is TGTGCCAGCAGCCCCGGACTAGCGAGGGAGACCCAGTACTTC.

With regard to this clonotype: At one end the junction does not follow the germline gene, possibly because of a read error. V and J are TRBV25-1 and TRBJ2-2, with D tentatively TRBD1 (6 bases). Germline-derived CDR1 and CDR2 are MGHDK and SYGVNS. CDR3 length equals 14 residues. In DNA form, the CDR3 reads TGTGCCAGCAGTGTCGGACAGAACACCGGGGAGCCGTTTTTT. Its translation: CASSVGQNTGEPFF.

This clonotype was seen a handful of times. This rearrangement joins TRBV20-1 to TRBJ2-1; 14 nucleotides match TRBD2. J lost 7 bases, V lost 3 bases, and 8 bases had no gene match. In germline, CDR1 is DFQATT, CDR2 SNEGSKA (reference sequence). The CDR3 sequence is 16 residues long. The CDR3, as DNA: TGCAGTGCTAGCCAGACTAGCGGGGGGGCCGGTAATGAGCAGTTCTTC. Protein product: CSASQTSGGAGNEQFF.

This clonotype has a count of ten or more. The chain uses TRBV12-3 or TRBV12-4 and TRBJ2-5; the match to TRBD2 covers 8 bases. The CDR3 length is 14 residues. J gave up 4 bases and V 5 bases, and 6 bases lay outside the gene matches. The CDR3 DNA reads as TGTGCCAGCAGTGGCGGACTAGCAGGAGAGACCCAGTACTTC. This gives the protein CASSGGLAGETQYF.

The V and J genes are TRBV12-3 or TRBV12-4 and TRBJ2-3; tentative D call: TRBD2 (5 bases). There are 12 residues in the CDR3. The V and J ends lost 8 bases and 6 bases respectively, with 12 bases between them. The DNA of the CDR3 is TGTGCCAGCCTTGCGGGTGGGGATACGCAGTATTTT. Encoded protein: CASLAGGDTQYF.

V usage is TRBV18 and J usage is TRBJ1-1; D is undetermined. Germline loops: CDR1 KGHSH, CDR2 LQKENI. V lost 3 bases, J lost 1 base, and 9 bases lay in between. CDR3 length: 14 amino acids. CDR3 protein: CASSPFQENTEAFF. For the CDR3, the DNA is TGTGCCAGCTCACCGTTTCAAGAGAACACTGAAGCTTTCTTT.

This clonotype was seen a handful of times. V gene TRBV12-3 or TRBV12-4 combines with J gene TRBJ1-2; D is undetermined. The V gene lost 6 bases and the J gene lost 8 bases, with 22 bases spanning the gap. The CDR3 has 15 residues. CDR3: CASRGHSPPIRGYTF. CDR3 nucleotides: TGTGCCAGCAGGGGCCACAGCCCTCCGATAAGGGGCTACACCTTC.

There are a few counts of this clonotype. V is TRBV5-1 and J is TRBJ1-1; the D gene is possibly TRBD1 (6 bases). Germline V gene lookup returns CDR1 SGHRS and CDR2 YFSETQ. Deletions cut 2 bases from V and 1 base from J, with 9 bases between. This CDR3 is built from 14 residues. The CDR3 region is CASSFGGENTEAFF. The CDR3 DNA reads as TGCGCCAGCAGCTTTGGGGGCGAGAACACTGAAGCTTTCTTT.

CDR3 DNA sequence: TGTGCCAGCAGTGAAGATCGGGGTCTCTCCTACGAGCAGTACTTC. The encoded protein is CASSEDRGLSYEQYF. J is TRBJ2-7 and V is TRBV6-1; D is possibly TRBD2 (5 bases). The CDR3 sequence is 15 residues long. V lost 1 base and J 0 bases, leaving 10 bases between the germline ends. Germline CDR1 is MNHNS and CDR2 is SASEGT.